The 15 T cell receptor beta chains below come from one sample, sequenced in a study of lymphopenia after photon versus proton radiotherapy. Repertoires were generated with immunoSEQ multiplex PCR, while TCRdb's copy carries only in-frame clones and drops some. The sample has about 45,000 clones; 85% are singletons. This specimen was peripheral blood, taken from a patient treated with photon-based radiotherapy. All receptors come from a man between 40 and 49 years old with gastric cancer.

This chain links TRBV2 with TRBJ1-6; D unclear. In germline, CDR1 is SNHLY, CDR2 FYNNEI. The CDR3 length is 14 residues. The ends were cut back, 4 bases at V and 6 bases at J, with 10 bases in the middle. The DNA for the CDR3 is TGTGCCAGCAGTGCAGGTACCGGTAATTCACCCCTCCACTTT. Amino acids: CASSAGTGNSPLHF. The complete variable domain, with remaining parts taken from reference TRBV2 and TRBJ1-6, reads EPEVTQTPSHQVTQMGQEVILRCVPISNHLYFYWYRQILGQKVEFLVSFYNNEISEKSEIFDDQFSVERPDGSNFTLKIRSTKLEDSAMYFCASSAGTGNSPLHFGNGTRLTVT.

J is TRBJ1-4 and V is TRBV27, with TRBD1 identical over 9 bases. The germline gives CDR1 MNHEY, CDR2 SMNVEV (reference sequence). Unmatched junction bases numbered 5, after V lost 1 base and J lost 2 bases. CDR3 length: 17 residues. The CDR3 loop reads CASSLCDRGRTNEKLFF. The CDR3 DNA follows: TGTGCCAGCAGTTTATGCGACAGGGGGAGGACTAATGAAAAACTGTTTTTT.

The chain links TRBV7-7 to TRBJ2-1; D is tentatively TRBD1 or TRBD2 (5 bases each). CDR3 length equals 14 residues. CDR1 is SSHAT, CDR2 FNYEAQ, per germline (reference sequence). V gave up 5 bases and J gave up 9 bases, with 17 bases separating them. CDR3 sequence reads: CASSLTGTDGEQFF. CDR3 DNA: TGTGCCAGCAGCCTAACCGGGACCGACGGTGAGCAGTTCTTC.

This clone came up a few times. The genes are TRBV7-9 and TRBJ1-5; TRBD1 is a possible D gene (5 bases). CDR1 is SEHNR and CDR2 is FQNEAQ in the germline V gene (reference sequence). This CDR3 has 15 amino acids. The ends were cut back, 4 bases at V and 10 bases at J, with 20 bases in the middle. DNA of the CDR3: TGTGCCAGCAGCTACTCCGGGACGGGAATGTTACCCCAGCATTTT. Residues: CASSYSGTGMLPQHF.

The genes are TRBV4-2 and TRBJ2-3; D tentatively fits TRBD1 or TRBD2 (6 bases each). The germline V and J ends were trimmed by 4 bases and 13 bases, with 27 bases remaining between them. Germline CDR1 and CDR2: LGHNA and YNFKEQ. The CDR3 consists of 16 residues. CDR3 DNA: TGTGCCAGCAGCCCTGAGGGGGGCCACAACCCTGAAACCAAGTATTTT. Amino acids: CASSPEGGHNPETKYF.

This clone was observed once. The chain has TRBV7-2 and TRBJ1-1; D ambiguous. The CDR3 sequence is 12 residues long. Trimming left V 5 bases short and J 1 base short, with 5 bases between. Germline V gene sequence: CDR1 SGHTA, CDR2 FQGNSA. The CDR3 region is CASSVQNTEAFF. CDR3 sequence (DNA): TGTGCCAGCAGCGTTCAGAACACTGAAGCTTTCTTT. The whole variable domain, filled in from reference TRBV7-2 and TRBJ1-1, reads GAGVSQSPSNKVTEKGKDVELRCDPISGHTALYWYRQSLGQGLEFLIYFQGNSAPDKSGLPSDRFSAERTGGSVSTLTIQRTQQEDSAVYLCASSVQNTEAFFGQGTRLTVV.

The genes are TRBV7-8 and TRBJ2-2; D may be TRBD1 or TRBD2 (5 bases each). This CDR3 contains 14 residues. The germline gives CDR1 SGHVS, CDR2 FQNEAQ. The germline V and J ends were trimmed by 5 bases and 2 bases, with 9 bases remaining between them. CDR3 amino acids: CASSKGPNTGELFF. The CDR3 bases are TGTGCCAGCAGCAAGGGACCCAACACCGGGGAGCTGTTTTTT. The whole variable domain, remainder taken from reference TRBV7-8 and TRBJ2-2, is GAGVSQSPRYKVAKRGQDVALRCDPISGHVSLFWYQQALGQGPEFLTYFQNEAQLDKSGLPSDRFFAERPEGSVSTLKIQRTQQEDSAVYLCASSKGPNTGELFFGEGSRLTVL.

V is TRBV4-2 and J is TRBJ2-5; TRBD2 agrees at 7 bases. The J segment lost 2 bases and the V segment lost 5 bases, leaving 8 bases of the junction unmatched. Germline V gene sequence: CDR1 LGHNA, CDR2 YNFKEQ. The CDR3 has 15 residues. The CDR3 reads CASSYGASGQETQYF. CDR3 nucleotide sequence: TGTGCCAGCAGCTACGGGGCTAGCGGACAAGAGACCCAGTACTTC.

The chain combines TRBV4-3 with TRBJ1-2; perhaps TRBD1 as D (5 bases). CDR3 length: 16 amino acids. Germline V gives CDR1 LGHNA, CDR2 YSLEER. Trimming left V 0 bases short and J 0 bases short, with 11 bases between. The CDR3 nucleotides are TGCGCCAGCAGCCAAGATAGGAGGGGCGCTAACTATGGCTACACCTTC. It translates to CASSQDRRGANYGYTF.

The V call is TRBV27, the J call TRBJ1-1; no reliable D call. CDR1 is MNHEY, CDR2 SMNVEV, per germline (reference sequence). CDR3 length equals 13 residues. Trimming pared 3 bases from V and 8 bases from J, leaving 13 bases between. CDR3 sequence reads: CASSFPPSGEAFF. DNA of the CDR3: TGTGCCAGCAGTTTTCCCCCCTCGGGGGAAGCTTTCTTT.

This sequence joins TRBV7-6 and TRBJ1-6; tentative D call: TRBD1 (5 bases). Germline loops: CDR1 SGHVS, CDR2 FNYEAQ. The germline V and J ends were trimmed by 5 bases and 8 bases, with 13 bases remaining between them. The CDR3 length is 14 residues. CDR3: CASSLGTEDSPLHF. As DNA, the CDR3 is TGTGCCAGCAGCCTTGGGACCGAAGATTCACCCCTCCACTTT. Full variable domain (rest looked up from reference TRBV7-6 and TRBJ1-6): GAGVSQSPRYKVTKRGQDVALRCDPISGHVSLYWYRQALGQGPEFLTYFNYEAQQDKSGLPNDRFSAERPEGSISTLTIQRTEQRDSAMYRCASSLGTEDSPLHFGNGTRLTVT.

The chain carries TRBV5-1 and TRBJ2-5, with 8 bases fitting TRBD2. With V trimmed by 4 bases and J by 0 bases, 11 bases remained unmatched. There are 17 residues in the CDR3. Germline V CDR1 and CDR2: SGHRS, YFSETQ. The CDR3 loop reads CASSLPLLAGYQETQYF. The CDR3 bases are TGCGCCAGCAGCCTCCCCTTGTTAGCGGGGTACCAAGAGACCCAGTACTTC.

V gene TRBV11-1 combines with J gene TRBJ2-7; 8 bases align to TRBD1. CDR1 is SGHAT and CDR2 is FQDESV in the germline V gene (reference sequence). This CDR3 has 15 amino acids. The J segment lost 0 bases and the V segment lost 6 bases, leaving 7 bases of the junction unmatched. CDR3: CASRDRGLSSYEQYF. As DNA, the CDR3 is TGTGCCAGCAGAGACAGGGGCCTAAGCTCCTACGAGCAGTACTTC.

The genes are TRBV9 and TRBJ1-2; 8 bases map to TRBD1. Germline assignment: CDR1 SGDLS and CDR2 YYNGEE. This CDR3 contains 16 residues. J was trimmed by 8 bases and V by 4 bases; bases with no gene match: 16. The CDR3 region has the DNA TGTGCCAGCAGCTCCTTCGTTGGCAGGGGGCGTGACGGCTACACCTTC. Residues: CASSSFVGRGRDGYTF.

The J gene is TRBJ2-3, the V gene TRBV7-2; 8 nucleotides agree with TRBD1. Germline CDR1 is SGHTA and CDR2 is FQGNSA. J was trimmed by 2 bases and V by 4 bases; bases with no gene match: 5. The CDR3 has 15 amino acids. The CDR3 region is CASSSRQGNTDTQYF. The CDR3 DNA sequence: TGTGCCAGCAGCTCTCGACAGGGGAACACAGATACGCAGTATTTT.